This passage covers 24 T cell receptor beta chains from one sample sequenced in a study of cytomegalovirus exposure and HLA in healthy donors. The primer mix had 60 Vbeta and 13 Jbeta primers. Sequenced by immunoSEQ multiplex PCR; TCRdb stores in-frame clones only, minus some. The sample has some 33,000 clones; about three fifths are singletons. Input material: PBMCs. These receptors were obtained from a middle-aged man in good health and CMV-seropositive.

In its sample, this clone was seen a few times. The chain links TRBV4-2 to TRBJ2-1; 11 nucleotides align to TRBD2. The germline V gene encodes CDR1 LGHNA and CDR2 YNFKEQ. The CDR3 is 15 amino acids. J was trimmed by 12 bases and V by 2 bases; bases with no gene match: 9. DNA for the CDR3: TGTGCCAGCAGCCAACCGGGACTAGCGGCCCAGGTGCAGTTCTTC. Amino acid sequence: CASSQPGLAAQVQFF.

A few counts support this clone. This chain joins TRBV4-3 and TRBJ2-3, with a possible D match to TRBD2 (6 bases). The CDR3 runs 14 residues. V lost 4 bases, J lost 1 base, and 9 bases lay in between. CDR1 is LGHNA and CDR2 is YSLEER in the germline V gene. The CDR3: CASSPWEGTDTQYF. The CDR3 DNA reads as TGCGCCAGCAGCCCCTGGGAGGGCACAGATACGCAGTATTTT.

The chain links TRBV25-1 to TRBJ2-2; unclear D gene. Per germline, CDR1 MGHDK and CDR2 SYGVNS. V dropped 7 bases and J dropped 2 bases, with 8 bases sitting between them. The CDR3 is 13 amino acids. The CDR3 sequence: CASKSSNTGELFF. As DNA, the CDR3 is TGTGCCAGCAAGAGCTCAAACACCGGGGAGCTGTTTTTT.

The chain couples TRBV5-1 to TRBJ2-3; the match to TRBD1 covers 7 bases. CDR1 and CDR2 from the germline V gene are SGHRS and YFSETQ. The length of the CDR3 is 16 residues. J lost 4 bases, V lost 4 bases, and 12 bases had no gene match. The CDR3 is CASSPGEGARADTQYF. The CDR3, as DNA: TGCGCCAGCAGCCCTGGAGAGGGGGCACGCGCAGATACGCAGTATTTT.

The chain joins TRBV15 to TRBJ1-5, with D possibly matching TRBD1 (6 bases). CDR1 is LNHNV and CDR2 is YYDKDF in the germline V gene (reference sequence). The CDR3 has 15 residues. Between the trimmed V and J ends, which lost 6 bases and 6 bases, there was a span of 18 bases. DNA for the CDR3: TGTGCCACCAGAATAAGGCCCGCGGGGGCTCAGCCCCAGCATTTT. It is translated as CATRIRPAGAQPQHF.

CDR3 in DNA: TGTGCCAGCAGCCCAAGACTCGGCGGCGAGCAGTACTTC. Amino acids: CASSPRLGGEQYF. The V and J genes are TRBV14 and TRBJ2-7; D is uncertain. CDR1 is SGHDN, CDR2 FVKESK, per germline. The V gene lost 4 bases and the J gene lost 6 bases, with 13 bases spanning the gap. The CDR3 loop spans 13 amino acids.

By proportion, this clone is medium-sized. The CDR3, as DNA: TGTGCCAGCAGCTTAGCTCGAAGGTCTAGCATCTACAATGAGCAGTTCTTC. Its translation is CASSLARRSSIYNEQFF. V gene TRBV7-2 combines with J gene TRBJ2-1; TRBD2 might be the D (5 bases). CDR3 size: 17 residues. Deletions cut 0 bases from V and 3 bases from J, with 15 bases between. The germline V gene encodes CDR1 SGHTA and CDR2 FQGNSA. Complete variable domain (other parts from reference TRBV7-2 and TRBJ2-1): GAGVSQSPSNKVTEKGKDVELRCDPISGHTALYWYRQSLGQGLEFLIYFQGNSAPDKSGLPSDRFSAERTGGSVSTLTIQRTQQEDSAVYLCASSLARRSSIYNEQFFGPGTRLTVL.

The chain has TRBV30 and TRBJ1-6; D is perhaps TRBD1 (6 bases). The CDR3 extends over 12 amino acids. The V and J ends lost 3 bases and 10 bases respectively, with 10 bases between them. The germline gives CDR1 GTSNPN, CDR2 SVGIG (reference sequence). The CDR3 sequence: CAWSRTESPLHF. CDR3 nucleotide sequence: TGTGCCTGGAGCAGGACAGAGTCACCCCTCCACTTT.

This rearrangement joins TRBV5-6 to TRBJ1-1, with D unresolved. V was clipped by 3 bases and J by 5 bases, with 8 bases between them. The CDR3 length is 12 residues. Germline V gene sequence: CDR1 SGHDT, CDR2 YYEEEE. The CDR3 loop is CASSYYQTEAFF. CDR3 bases: TGTGCCAGCAGCTACTACCAGACTGAAGCTTTCTTT.

The rearrangement joins TRBV5-4 to TRBJ2-7, with 12 bases fitting TRBD2. The CDR3 has 15 amino acids. Losses at the gene ends were 3 bases for V and 4 bases for J; bases not matched to a gene: 5. Germline V gene data show CDR1 as SGHNT and CDR2 as YYREEE (reference sequence). The CDR3: CASSSPTSGSYEQYF. The CDR3, as DNA: TGTGCCAGCAGCTCACCGACTAGCGGGAGTTACGAGCAGTACTTC.

There are a few counts of this clone. The V and J genes are TRBV6-1 and TRBJ1-1; 7 positions agree with TRBD1. CDR1 MNHNS and CDR2 SASEGT come from the germline V gene. V gave up 1 base and J gave up 10 bases; unmatched junction bases: 3. The CDR3 spans 12 residues. The CDR3 spells CASSEGTGGAFF. CDR3 bases: TGTGCCAGCAGTGAAGGGACAGGCGGAGCTTTCTTT.

This chain uses TRBV30 with TRBJ2-3; 7 bases are shared with TRBD2. Germline CDR1 GTSNPN, CDR2 SVGIG (reference sequence). This CDR3 region has 13 residues. After removal of 2 bases from V and 1 base from J, the junction contained 0 bases not matched to a gene. CDR3 sequence reads: CAWSSGGTDTQYF. The CDR3 DNA sequence: TGTGCCTGGAGTAGCGGGGGCACAGATACGCAGTATTTT.

This clone was seen only a few times. The CDR3 is CASSIQGFGEKLFF. CDR3 nucleotide sequence: TGTGCCAGCAGCATACAGGGTTTTGGTGAAAAACTGTTTTTT. The chain links TRBV6-1 to TRBJ1-4; possibly TRBD1 for D (6 bases). V was shortened by 6 bases and J by 7 bases, with 15 bases between the two germline ends. CDR1 and CDR2 from the germline V gene are MNHNS and SASEGT. This CDR3 region has 14 residues.

This clone was observed a handful of times. The J gene is TRBJ1-1, the V gene TRBV7-2; 7 nucleotides match TRBD1. CDR1 is SGHTA, CDR2 FQGNSA, per germline. V was pared by 3 bases and J by 6 bases, with 4 bases of the junction left unmatched. CDR3 length equals 13 residues. The CDR3 bases are TGTGCCAGCAGCTTCGACAGGGAGGCTGAAGCTTTCTTT. It codes for CASSFDREAEAFF.

The V and J genes are TRBV28 and TRBJ2-3; 7 nucleotides align to TRBD1. In germline, CDR1 is MDHEN, CDR2 SYDVKM. The CDR3 contains 15 residues. The junction had 8 bases not matched to a gene; V was cut back by 8 bases and J by 0 bases. CDR3 sequence: CASHPRDRSTDTQYF. CDR3 sequence (DNA): TGTGCCAGCCACCCCAGGGACAGAAGCACAGATACGCAGTATTTT.

In this sample, this clone is medium-sized (0.01 to 0.1%). This chain joins TRBV28 and TRBJ1-2; no clear D gene. CDR3 size: 14 residues. Germline V CDR1 and CDR2: MDHEN, SYDVKM. Trimming stripped 1 base from V and 8 bases from J, with 14 bases between. In DNA form, the CDR3 reads TGTGCCAGCAGTTTATTTTCATTTGCAGAAGGCTACACCTTC. It translates to CASSLFSFAEGYTF.

This clone was picked up a small number of times. The genes are TRBV4-1 and TRBJ1-6; the match to TRBD1 covers 7 bases. This CDR3 region has 15 residues. CDR1 is MGHRA and CDR2 is YSYEKL in the germline V gene. After removal of 4 bases from V and 8 bases from J, the junction contained 8 bases not matched to a gene. CDR3: CASSPRQGRDSPLHF. In DNA form, the CDR3 reads TGCGCCAGCAGCCCGCGACAGGGTCGGGATTCACCCCTCCACTTT.

V usage is TRBV7-2 and J usage is TRBJ2-5; possible D gene TRBD2, 6 bases. V gave up 4 bases and J gave up 6 bases, with 12 bases separating them. The CDR3 sequence is 13 residues long. Germline V lookup: CDR1 SGHTA, CDR2 FQGNSA. CDR3 bases: TGTGCCAGCAGCTCGGGGGTTCGGCAGACCCAGTACTTC. Amino acids: CASSSGVRQTQYF. The entire variable domain, with the rest obtained from reference TRBV7-2 and TRBJ2-5, is as follows: GAGVSQSPSNKVTEKGKDVELRCDPISGHTALYWYRQSLGQGLEFLIYFQGNSAPDKSGLPSDRFSAERTGGSVSTLTIQRTQQEDSAVYLCASSSGVRQTQYFGPGTRLLVL.

This chain joins TRBV9 and TRBJ1-5, with D unresolved. Per germline, CDR1 SGDLS and CDR2 YYNGEE. Trimming shortened V by 0 bases and J by 4 bases, and 5 bases separated the two germline ends. The CDR3 length is 13 residues. Here the CDR3 DNA reads TGTGCCAGCAGCGTAGACCTAAATCAGCCCCAGCATTTT. This gives the protein CASSVDLNQPQHF.

This chain connects TRBV7-9 to TRBJ2-5, with D perhaps TRBD2 (5 bases). This CDR3 comprises 17 residues. Per germline, CDR1 SEHNR and CDR2 FQNEAQ (reference sequence). V dropped 3 bases and J dropped 2 bases, with 19 bases sitting between them. CDR3 in DNA: TGTGCCAGCAGCTTGATGGTCGGAGCGGCAGTACAAGAGACCCAGTACTTC. This encodes CASSLMVGAAVQETQYF.

J is TRBJ2-7 and V is TRBV29-1, with 11 bases that match TRBD1. J gave up 6 bases and V 5 bases, and 6 bases lay outside the gene matches. CDR3 size: 13 residues. Germline CDR1 SQVTM, CDR2 ANQGSEA. The CDR3 DNA sequence: TGCAGCGTTTGCAGGACAGGGGGCTGCGAGCAGTACTTC. This sequence encodes CSVCRTGGCEQYF.

V gene TRBV7-9 combines with J gene TRBJ1-6, with 10 bases matching TRBD1. The CDR3 is 16 residues long. V was pared by 3 bases and J by 11 bases, with 10 bases of the junction left unmatched. The V gene's germline CDR1 is SEHNR and CDR2 FQNEAQ (reference sequence). The CDR3 coding sequence is TGTGCCAGCAGCTTGGGACAGGGGAATAGTGCAGCACCCCTCCACTTT. Translated, it gives CASSLGQGNSAAPLHF.

The genes are TRBV20-1 and TRBJ2-4; tentatively, D is TRBD2 (6 bases). CDR3 length equals 11 residues. From germline, CDR1 is DFQATT and CDR2 SNEGSKA (reference sequence). V lost 3 bases and J lost 6, with 6 bases in between. CDR3 DNA sequence: TGCAGTGCTAGGGAGGGAAACATTCAGTACTTC. It encodes CSAREGNIQYF.

This chain uses TRBV15 with TRBJ2-7, with 11 bases lining up with TRBD2. The germline gives CDR1 LNHNV, CDR2 YYDKDF (reference sequence). The V and J ends lost 0 bases and 3 bases, in that order; junction bases with no gene match: 7. The CDR3 extends over 17 amino acids. The CDR3 DNA is TGTGCCACCAGCAGAGACAGACTAGCGGGATATCGCTACGAGCAGTACTTC. Its protein product is CATSRDRLAGYRYEQYF.